These T cell receptor beta chains were read from a single sample in a study of blood T cell repertoires in COVID-19. Using immunoSEQ multiplex PCR, the repertoire was profiled, and TCRdb retains in-frame clones only, with some absent. Here the sample spans more than 150,000 clones, 86% being singletons. Sequenced sample: peripheral blood. The source of these receptors is a man in his fifties with active or convalescent COVID-19. Each CDR3 is given with its conserved first and last residue. Each record gives: CDR3 DNA, CDR3 protein, J gene, V gene, D gene, clone size. The D gene is left open where the match is weak. Only some rows state a clone size, as once, few, many or a class for expanded clones.

CDR3nt: TGTGCCAGCAGTGAACAGATAGGGACACTTACCTACGAGCAGTACTTC
CDR3aa: CASSEQIGTLTYEQYF
j_gene: TRBJ2-7
v_gene: TRBV6-1
d_gene: NA
abundance: NA

CDR3nt: TGTGCCAGCAGGTTAACCAGCACTGAAGCTTTCTTT
CDR3aa: CASRLTSTEAFF
j_gene: TRBJ1-1
v_gene: TRBV28
d_gene: NA
abundance: NA

CDR3nt: TGTGCCAGCAGCGTAGGACCGGAGGATACGCAGTATTTT
CDR3aa: CASSVGPEDTQYF
j_gene: TRBJ2-3
v_gene: TRBV9
d_gene: NA
abundance: once

CDR3nt: TGTGCCTGGAGTGTAAAGGAGGGACAGCCCCAGCATTTT
CDR3aa: CAWSVKEGQPQHF
j_gene: TRBJ1-5
v_gene: TRBV30
d_gene: NA
abundance: NA

CDR3nt: TGTGCCAGCAGCCGTGGGAGTTTCGGGGAGCTGTTTTTT
CDR3aa: CASSRGSFGELFF
j_gene: TRBJ2-2
v_gene: TRBV4-2
d_gene: NA
abundance: once

CDR3nt: TGTGCCAGCAGCTTCAGGGAAAGCTCTTCACCCCTCCACTTT
CDR3aa: CASSFRESSSPLHF
j_gene: TRBJ1-6
v_gene: TRBV5-8
d_gene: NA
abundance: NA

CDR3nt: TGTGCCAGCAGCTTAGACAGGGGGTTCACCGGGGAGCTGTTTTTT
CDR3aa: CASSLDRGFTGELFF
j_gene: TRBJ2-2
v_gene: TRBV7-9
d_gene: TRBD1
abundance: NA

CDR3nt: TGTGCCAGCAGCTTGCAGGGGGGTGGGGATGAGCAGTTCTTC
CDR3aa: CASSLQGGGDEQFF
j_gene: TRBJ2-1
v_gene: TRBV5-4
d_gene: NA
abundance: NA

CDR3nt: TGTGCCACCAGTGATCCGACAGGGTTGGAGACCCAGTACTTC
CDR3aa: CATSDPTGLETQYF
j_gene: TRBJ2-5
v_gene: TRBV24-1
d_gene: TRBD1
abundance: NA

CDR3nt: TGTGCCAGCAGTTTATCCGGACTAGCGGGAGAACCCTCCTACGAGCAGTACTTC
CDR3aa: CASSLSGLAGEPSYEQYF
j_gene: TRBJ2-7
v_gene: TRBV27
d_gene: TRBD2
abundance: NA

CDR3nt: TGTGCCATCAGTCCCGGGACTAGCGGGGGGGCCCCAGATACGCAGTATTTT
CDR3aa: CAISPGTSGGAPDTQYF
j_gene: TRBJ2-3
v_gene: TRBV10-3
d_gene: TRBD2
abundance: NA

CDR3nt: TGTGCCAGTAGTACACTCACCGGGACAGGGGTCCACGAGCAGTACTTC
CDR3aa: CASSTLTGTGVHEQYF
j_gene: TRBJ2-7
v_gene: TRBV19
d_gene: TRBD1
abundance: once

CDR3nt: TGTGCCAGCAGCTTAGTCGGGTATGGCTACACCTTC
CDR3aa: CASSLVGYGYTF
j_gene: TRBJ1-2
v_gene: TRBV7-2
d_gene: NA
abundance: NA